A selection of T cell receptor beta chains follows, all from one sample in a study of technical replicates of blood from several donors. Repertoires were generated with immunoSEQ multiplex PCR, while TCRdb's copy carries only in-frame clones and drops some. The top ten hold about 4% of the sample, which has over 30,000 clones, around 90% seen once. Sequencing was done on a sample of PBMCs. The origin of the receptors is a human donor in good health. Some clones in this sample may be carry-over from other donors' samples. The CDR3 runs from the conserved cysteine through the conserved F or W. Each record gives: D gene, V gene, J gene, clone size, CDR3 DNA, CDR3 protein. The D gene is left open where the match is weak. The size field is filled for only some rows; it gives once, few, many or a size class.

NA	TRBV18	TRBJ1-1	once	TGTGCCAGCTCCGGGCGGGTGGACACTGAAGCTTTCTTT	CASSGRVDTEAFF
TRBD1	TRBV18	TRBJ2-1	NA	TGTGCCAGCTCACAGACTCTCCGGCGTGGGACAGATAAGGACAATGAGCAGTTCTTC	CASSQTLRRGTDKDNEQFF
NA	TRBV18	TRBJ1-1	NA	TGTGCCAGCTCACTCGGGGTGGACACTGAAGCTTTCTTT	CASSLGVDTEAFF
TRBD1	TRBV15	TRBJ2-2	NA	TGTGCCACCAGCACCCCCGGACAGGGGGCAGGCGGGGAGCTGTTTTTT	CATSTPGQGAGGELFF
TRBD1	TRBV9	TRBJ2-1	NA	TGTGCCAGCAGCGCAGGGGGCGCGGGGTACAATGAGCAGTTCTTC	CASSAGGAGYNEQFF
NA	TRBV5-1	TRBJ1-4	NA	TGCGCCAGCAGCTTAGGTCAGGGCAGTCTTAATGAAAAACTGTTTTTT	CASSLGQGSLNEKLFF
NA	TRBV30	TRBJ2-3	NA	TGTGCCTGGGAAGGGGGAGTCTTTAGAGATACGCAGTATTTT	CAWEGGVFRDTQYF
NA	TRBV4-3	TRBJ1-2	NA	TGCGCCAGCAGCCCCTTGGGGAGGGCCTATGGCTACACCTTC	CASSPLGRAYGYTF
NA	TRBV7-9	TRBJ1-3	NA	TGTGCCAGCAGCCGAGAGGTGGTCCGCTCGGGAAACACCATATATTTT	CASSREVVRSGNTIYF
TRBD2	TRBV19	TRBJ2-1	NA	TGTGCCAGTAGTAATCCCGGGACTAGCGGGAGATCCTACAATGAGCAGTTCTTC	CASSNPGTSGRSYNEQFF
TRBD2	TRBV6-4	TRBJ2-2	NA	TGTGCCAGCAGTAATGGCGGGAGCCTCACCGGGGAGCTGTTTTTT	CASSNGGSLTGELFF
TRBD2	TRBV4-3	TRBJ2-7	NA	TGCGCCAGCAGCCAAGGGGAGGATAGCGGGGGGGCTGGATCTTACGAGCAGTACTTC	CASSQGEDSGGAGSYEQYF
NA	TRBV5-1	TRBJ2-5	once	TGCGCCAGCAGCTCCGAGGGAGAGACCCAGTACTTC	CASSSEGETQYF
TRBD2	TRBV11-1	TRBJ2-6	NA	TGTGCCAGCAGCTTTACTAGCGGGGGGGCTGGGGCCAACGTCCTGACTTTC	CASSFTSGGAGANVLTF
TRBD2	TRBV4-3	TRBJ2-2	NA	TGCGCCAGCAGCCAAGAGTCTAGCGGGGGAGGAGGTACCGGGGAGCTGTTTTTT	CASSQESSGGGGTGELFF
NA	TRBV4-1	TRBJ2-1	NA	TGCGCCAGCAGCCTACAATCACTCATAAGTAACGCGGATGAGCAGTTCTTC	CASSLQSLISNADEQFF
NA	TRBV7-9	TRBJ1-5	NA	TGTGCCAGCAGCTTAGGGGGCCGAAATCAGCCCCAGCATTTT	CASSLGGRNQPQHF
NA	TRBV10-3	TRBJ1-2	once	TGTGCCATCAGTGAAGGACAGAACTATGGCTACACCTTC	CAISEGQNYGYTF
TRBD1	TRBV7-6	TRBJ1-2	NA	TGTGCCAGCAGCTTAGCCCAAAAATTGACAGGGGGCGATGGCTACACCTTC	CASSLAQKLTGGDGYTF
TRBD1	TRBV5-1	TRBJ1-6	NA	TGCGCCAGCAGCGGAAGCGGACAGGAATATAATTCACCCCTCCACTTT	CASSGSGQEYNSPLHF
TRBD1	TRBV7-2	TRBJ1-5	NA	TGTGCCAGCAGCTTAGGGGACAGCAAATATAGCAATCAGCCCCAGCATTTT	CASSLGDSKYSNQPQHF
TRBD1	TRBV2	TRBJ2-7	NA	TGTGCCAGCAGTGAAGCACCCTGGGACAGGGGATCATACGAGCAGTACTTC	CASSEAPWDRGSYEQYF
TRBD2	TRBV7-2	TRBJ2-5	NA	TGTGCCAGCAGCTTAGAAGGAGCGGGGGGCGTTGAGACCCAGTACTTC	CASSLEGAGGVETQYF
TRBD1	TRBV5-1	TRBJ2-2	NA	TGCGCCAGCAGCTTATATTCGACAGGGGGTTTGATCGGGGAGCTGTTTTTT	CASSLYSTGGLIGELFF
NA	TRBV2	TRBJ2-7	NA	TGTGCCAGCAGTTCCTCGGACAGTCTGCTCTACGAGCAGTACTTC	CASSSSDSLLYEQYF
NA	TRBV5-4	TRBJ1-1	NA	TGTGCCAGCAGCTCCGGACGGGGGAGGACTGAAGCTTTCTTT	CASSSGRGRTEAFF
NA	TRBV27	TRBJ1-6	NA	TGTGCCAGCAGTTCGTCGAGGAGCTCCTATAATTCACCCCTCCACTTT	CASSSSRSSYNSPLHF
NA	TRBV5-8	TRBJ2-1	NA	TGTGCCAGCAGCTTGGTAGGACAGCTTAGGGGTGAGCAGTTCTTC	CASSLVGQLRGEQFF
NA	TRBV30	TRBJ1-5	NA	TGTGCCTGGAGTGTACTGGACAGTGTAAATCAGCCCCAGCATTTT	CAWSVLDSVNQPQHF
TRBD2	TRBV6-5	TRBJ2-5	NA	TGTGCCAGCAGCCGGGGAGGGTACCAAGAGACCCAGTACTTC	CASSRGGYQETQYF
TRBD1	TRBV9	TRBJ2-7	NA	TGTGCCAGCAGCCTGAGCGGTGTCAGGGGGTACGAGCAGTACTTC	CASSLSGVRGYEQYF
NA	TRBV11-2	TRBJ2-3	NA	TGTGCCAGCAGCTCCAGGGTTACTAGCACAGATACGCAGTATTTT	CASSSRVTSTDTQYF
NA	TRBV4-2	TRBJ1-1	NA	TGTGCCAGCAGCCAACCCCTCGGGGACACTGAAGCTTTCTTT	CASSQPLGDTEAFF
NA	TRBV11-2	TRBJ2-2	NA	TGTGCCAGCAGTTCGACCGGGACACGCACCGGGGAGCTGTTTTTT	CASSSTGTRTGELFF
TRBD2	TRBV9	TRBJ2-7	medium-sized	TGTGCCAGCAGCGCCGGGGGACTAGCGGGAGTCCCTCGGTCCTACGAGCAGTACTTC	CASSAGGLAGVPRSYEQYF
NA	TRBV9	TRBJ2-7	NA	TGTGCCAGCAGCTCGGGGCAGGGGCGGTACGAGCAGTACTTC	CASSSGQGRYEQYF
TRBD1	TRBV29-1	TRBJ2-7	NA	TGCAGCGTGATACAGGGGAAGGGCTACGAGCAGTACTTC	CSVIQGKGYEQYF
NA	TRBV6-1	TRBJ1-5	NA	TGTGCCAGCAGTGTGCCCGGGTCGCCTCAGCCCCAGCATTTT	CASSVPGSPQPQHF
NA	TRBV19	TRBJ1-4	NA	TGTGCCAGTAGTTATAATGAAAAACTGTTTTTT	CASSYNEKLFF
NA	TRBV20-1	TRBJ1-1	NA	TGCAGTGCACCACACGGGACTGAAGCTTTCTTT	CSAPHGTEAFF
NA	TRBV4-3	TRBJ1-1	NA	TGCGCCAGCAGCCCCCTCCTGGGGGCCGCTGAAGCTTTCTTT	CASSPLLGAAEAFF
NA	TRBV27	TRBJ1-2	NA	TGTGCCAGCAGCCCATGGAGGAACCGAGTGGACTATGGCTACACCTTC	CASSPWRNRVDYGYTF
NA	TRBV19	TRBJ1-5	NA	TGTGCCAGTAGTCCCTCAGGCCGGCGGGAGCCCCAGCATTTT	CASSPSGRREPQHF
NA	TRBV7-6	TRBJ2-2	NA	TGTGCCAGCATGGGCCTGAACACCGGGGAGCTGTTTTTT	CASMGLNTGELFF
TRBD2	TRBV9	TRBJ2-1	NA	TGTGCCAGCAGCCCTACTAGCGGATTTTACAATGAGCAGTTCTTC	CASSPTSGFYNEQFF
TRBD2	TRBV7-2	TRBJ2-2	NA	TGTGCCAGCAGACCCTACCCCATGGGACTAGAAACCGGGGAGCTGTTTTTT	CASRPYPMGLETGELFF
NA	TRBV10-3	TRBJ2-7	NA	TGTGCCAGTACCGGGATGTCCTACGAGCAGTACTTC	CASTGMSYEQYF
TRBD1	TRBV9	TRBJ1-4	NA	TGTGCCAGCAGCGTAGGGACAGGGGGGGAAAAACTGTTTTTT	CASSVGTGGEKLFF
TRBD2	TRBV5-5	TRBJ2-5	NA	TGTGCCAGCAGCTTGATAGCGGGGGACGTGAAGACCCAGTACTTC	CASSLIAGDVKTQYF
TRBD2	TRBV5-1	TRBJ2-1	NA	TGCGCCAGCAGCCGGGGGGGGAGCGCCGCCTACAATGAGCAGTTCTTC	CASSRGGSAAYNEQFF
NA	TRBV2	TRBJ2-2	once	TGTGCCAGCAGTGCACAGGGCGCGGGGCTGTTTTTT	CASSAQGAGLFF
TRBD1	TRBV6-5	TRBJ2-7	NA	TGTGCCAGCAGCAACAGGGGCTCCGGCGGTCTTGAGCAGTACTTC	CASSNRGSGGLEQYF
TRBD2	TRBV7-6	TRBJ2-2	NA	TGTGCCAGCAGCTCTAGCGGAGACAACACCGGGGAGCTGTTTTTT	CASSSSGDNTGELFF
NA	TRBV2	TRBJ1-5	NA	TGTGCCAGCAGTGAAAGGGCGGGCCAAAATCAGCCCCAGCATTTT	CASSERAGQNQPQHF
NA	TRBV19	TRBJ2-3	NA	TGTGCCAGTAGTTCCCGCGCAGATACGCAGTATTTT	CASSSRADTQYF
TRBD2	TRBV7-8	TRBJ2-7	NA	TGTGCCAGCGGGCGGGAGGGCTACGAGCAGTACTTC	CASGREGYEQYF
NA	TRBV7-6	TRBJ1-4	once	TGTGCCAGCAGCTTAGACAGGGTATATGAAAAACTGTTTTTT	CASSLDRVYEKLFF
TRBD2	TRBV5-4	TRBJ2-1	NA	TGTGCCAGCAGCCCCTGGCGGGGGGGCTTAAATGAGCAGTTCTTC	CASSPWRGGLNEQFF
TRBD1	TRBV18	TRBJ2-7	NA	TGTGCCAGCTCCTCCGGGACAGTCTACGAGCAGTACTTC	CASSSGTVYEQYF
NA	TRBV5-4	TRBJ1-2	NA	TGTGCCAGCAGCAACCGCCTAGGAGGCTACACCTTC	CASSNRLGGYTF